The T cell receptor (beta chain) described here comes from a study of blood T cell repertoires in COVID-19. Across the study: T cells, B-cell-depleted T cells, or PBMCs supplied cDNA or gDNA.

This clone was seen once. In the study's own analysis: Reference gene primer amplification gave estimated nucleated cell counts. Here immunoSEQ multiplex PCR was the method, and the copy in TCRdb shows in-frame clones only, minus some. V, J and clone size are taken as reported in that table, and D and trimming were inferred from the DNA itself. The table includes approximately 70,000 clones, roughly 84% detected once. Per the germline V gene, CDR1 is SGDLS and CDR2 is YYNGEE. The CDR3 has 15 residues. The V end was cut by 4 bases, the J end by 2 bases, with 13 bases between. The chain links TRBV9 to TRBJ2-1; D not certain. This TCR was sampled from a man between 45 and 60 years old with active COVID-19. Sequencing was done on a sample of peripheral blood. The CDR3 region is CASSPRSGPYNEQFF. The CDR3 nucleotides are TGTGCCAGCAGCCCCCGGAGTGGCCCCTACAATGAGCAGTTCTTC.